Listed below are T cell receptor beta chains from one sample, sequenced in a study of neurological immune-mediated disorders. Using its own MiXCR run on the 5' RACE reads, TCRdb lists one record per CDR3 protein. The sample shows tens of thousands of distinct CDR3 sequences, about an eighth of them seen only once. The sequenced sample was PBMCs. These receptors came from a female donor in good health. CDR3s include the opening cysteine and the closing phenylalanine or tryptophan. The order of the fields is CDR3 length, V gene, clone size, D gene, J gene, CDR3 DNA, CDR3 protein. A D gene is named only where the DNA matches it firmly. Size values are once, few and many counts, or a class for expanded clones, and some rows have none.

>13|TRBV24-1|many|.|TRBJ2-5
TGTGCCACCGAGGGGCACGGCCAAGAGACCCAGTACTTC
CATEGHGQETQYF
>15|TRBV5-1|many|TRBD2|TRBJ2-1
TGCGCCAGCAGCAAGAGCGGGAGCGGTTACAATGAGCAGTTCTTC
CASSKSGSGYNEQFF
>15|TRBV3-1|many|TRBD1|TRBJ1-6
TGTGCCAGCAGCCAAGCCGGGACAGGGAATTCACCCCTCCACTTT
CASSQAGTGNSPLHF
>14|TRBV5-1|.|.|TRBJ1-1
TGCGCCAGCAGCTTGTTAGGGCAGGGCCGGGCGGCTTTCTTT
CASSLLGQGRAAFF
>13|TRBV29-1|many|.|TRBJ1-1
TGCAGCGTTGCGGCAGGGCAGAACACTGAAGCTTTCTTT
CSVAAGQNTEAFF
>13|TRBV5-1|many|.|TRBJ1-6
TGCGCCAGCAGTACGATGGATAATTCACCCCTCCACTTT
CASSTMDNSPLHF
>12|TRBV30|many|.|TRBJ2-5
TGTGCCTGGAGCCCACTGGAGGAGACCCAGTACTTC
CAWSPLEETQYF
>15|TRBV28|many|.|TRBJ1-3
TGTGCCAGCAGTTTGGATGGGCAGCTTGGAAACACCATATATTTT
CASSLDGQLGNTIYF
>15|TRBV12-3/TRBV12-4|many|TRBD2|TRBJ2-1
TGTGCCAGCAGTCCTACTAGCGGCTCCTACAATGAGCAGTTCTTC
CASSPTSGSYNEQFF
>11|TRBV19|few|.|TRBJ2-7
TGTGCCAGTAGTAGCACTAGCGAGCAGTACTTC
CASSSTSEQYF
>13|TRBV5-8|.|TRBD2|TRBJ2-3
TGTGCCAGCAGAGTAGCGGGGACAGATACGCAGTATTTT
CASRVAGTDTQYF
>15|TRBV3-1|many|.|TRBJ1-1
TGTGCCAGCAGCCCCTATCAGGGGACGGGCACTGAAGCTTTCTTT
CASSPYQGTGTEAFF
>12|TRBV5-1|once|.|TRBJ2-7
TGCGCCAGCAGCCTTACTTCGTACGAGCAGTACTTC
CASSLTSYEQYF
>13|TRBV18|many|.|TRBJ2-3
TGTGCCAGCTCACCTCAGGATGGGGAGGTACTGTATTTT
CASSPQDGEVLYF
>18|TRBV12-3/TRBV12-4|.|TRBD1|TRBJ1-5
TGTGCCAGCAGTCCTCAGACAGGGGGTGTAGGTAGCAATCAGCCCCAGCATTTT
CASSPQTGGVGSNQPQHF
>12|TRBV20-1|many|TRBD1|TRBJ2-3
TGCAGTGCTAGCGACAGGGTAGATACGCAGTATTTT
CSASDRVDTQYF
>16|TRBV5-1|many|.|TRBJ1-3
TGCGCCAGCAGCTTGGGTTTGGCGGACTCTGGAAACACCATATATTTT
CASSLGLADSGNTIYF
>14|TRBV20-1|many|TRBD2|TRBJ2-5
TGCAGTGCTTCCGCGGGGGGGCCAAAGGAGACCCAGTACTTC
CSASAGGPKETQYF
>14|TRBV20-1|medium-sized|TRBD2|TRBJ2-1
TGCAGTGCCCAGGGACTAGCGGGGGATACTGAGCAGTTCTTC
CSAQGLAGDTEQFF
>14|TRBV5-1|medium-sized|.|TRBJ2-5
TGCGCCAGCAAAGTAACCGGGACAAAAGAGACCCAGTACTTC
CASKVTGTKETQYF
>14|TRBV29-1|few|TRBD1|TRBJ1-5
TGCAGCGCCCGGCTGGCACAGGGGAATCAGCCCCAGCATTTT
CSARLAQGNQPQHF
>16|TRBV28|many|TRBD1|TRBJ1-5
TGTGCCAGCAGGACTGTCGGACAGGGAAGAGGTCAGCCCCAGCATTTT
CASRTVGQGRGQPQHF
>14|TRBV20-1|many|TRBD2|TRBJ2-2
TGCAGTGCCCCCTATGGGGGGGTAACCGGGGAGCTGTTTTTT
CSAPYGGVTGELFF
>14|TRBV5-1|many|TRBD2|TRBJ2-1
TGCGCCAGCAGCCCCAGACTAGCGGCCAATGAGCAGTTCTTC
CASSPRLAANEQFF
>14|TRBV6-1|.|.|TRBJ2-3
TGTGCCAGCAGCCAGGGGTTAAACACAGATACGCAGTATTTT
CASSQGLNTDTQYF
>13|TRBV9|.|.|TRBJ2-3
TGTGCCAGCAGCCCAGGTAGTACAGATACGCAGTATTTT
CASSPGSTDTQYF
>15|TRBV3-1|many|TRBD2|TRBJ2-7
TGTGCCAGCAGCCGAGGACTAGCGGGACCCTACGAGCAGTACTTC
CASSRGLAGPYEQYF
>14|TRBV20-1|few|.|TRBJ2-1
TGCAGTGCTAGCTTAGGGGGGTCCTACAATGAGCAGTTCTTC
CSASLGGSYNEQFF
>15|TRBV5-1|many|TRBD1|TRBJ2-7
TGCGCCAGCAGCTATGGGACAGGCCTTACCTACGAGCAGTACTTC
CASSYGTGLTYEQYF
>15|TRBV12-3/TRBV12-4|many|.|TRBJ2-2
TGTGCCAGCAGTTTAGGCCAGCCGAACACCGGGGAGCTGTTTTTT
CASSLGQPNTGELFF
>15|TRBV9|.|TRBD2|TRBJ2-5
TGTGTCAGCAGTACTAGCGGGAGTTTCGGCGAGACACAGTACTTC
CVSSTSGSFGETQYF
>14|TRBV5-1|.|TRBD1|TRBJ1-1
TGCGCCAGCAGCCAAGTTACAGGGGGCGGTGAAGCTTTCTTT
CASSQVTGGGEAFF
>15|TRBV5-1|many|.|TRBJ1-1
TGCGCCAGCAGCTTAGGAGGGACGGTGAACACTGAAGCTTTCTTT
CASSLGGTVNTEAFF
>16|TRBV20-1|medium-sized|.|TRBJ1-1
TGCAGTGCCCACGGGCAGTTTGTCGGCCAGAACACTGAAGCTTTCTTT
CSAHGQFVGQNTEAFF
>11|TRBV6-5|many|.|TRBJ2-7
TGTGCCAGCAGTCAAACGGACGAGCAGTACTTC
CASSQTDEQYF
>15|TRBV6-1|few|TRBD2|TRBJ2-1
TGTGCCAGCAGTGGTCGAACGGGAGGACGGAATGAGCAGTTCTTC
CASSGRTGGRNEQFF
>14|TRBV5-5|many|TRBD1|TRBJ2-7
TGTGCCAGCAGCACTAGGACAGGGGGCGACGAGCAGTACTTC
CASSTRTGGDEQYF
>12|TRBV5-1|many|.|TRBJ2-5
TGCGCCAGCAGCTTACGACAAGAGACCCAGTACTTC
CASSLRQETQYF
>14|TRBV9|many|TRBD2|TRBJ2-1
TGTGCCAGCAGCGCGTGGAGCGGGGGGAGGGGGCAGTTCTTC
CASSAWSGGRGQFF
>15|TRBV5-1|many|TRBD2|TRBJ2-1
TGCGCCAGCAGCCCCCCGGGAGGTCTAAATTGGGAGCAGTTCTTC
CASSPPGGLNWEQFF
>15|TRBV5-1|many|.|TRBJ1-4
TGCGCCAGCAGCTTGGATGGACAGCGCAATGAAAAACTGTTTTTT
CASSLDGQRNEKLFF
>15|TRBV7-3|many|.|TRBJ2-1
TGTGCCAGCAGCTTAAGCACAGGCTCCTACAATGAGCAGTTCTTC
CASSLSTGSYNEQFF
>16|TRBV3-1|many|TRBD1|TRBJ2-7
TGTGCCAGCAGCCAAGGCCGCGGGACAGGGATCGACGAGCAGTACTTC
CASSQGRGTGIDEQYF
>16|TRBV5-1|few|.|TRBJ1-4
TGCGCCAGCAGCTTACAGGCCGGGGGGATGAAAGAAAAACTGTTTTTT
CASSLQAGGMKEKLFF
>16|TRBV9|many|TRBD2|TRBJ2-1
TGTGCCAGCAGCGCACGGGCGGGAGTTAACTACAATGAGCAGTTCTTC
CASSARAGVNYNEQFF
>16|TRBV5-1|many|.|TRBJ2-5
TGCGCCAGCACCTCCGGCGGTAGCGGAGTCCAAGAGACCCAGTACTTC
CASTSGGSGVQETQYF
>16|TRBV27|many|.|TRBJ2-3
TGTGCCAGCAGTTTCGTCTTGGGTACATTCACAGATACGCAGTATTTT
CASSFVLGTFTDTQYF
>11|TRBV20-1|many|.|TRBJ2-1
TGCAGTGCTAGACTGGGCAATGAGCAGTTCTTC
CSARLGNEQFF
>15|TRBV6-5|many|.|TRBJ2-3
TGTGCCAGCAGTTACTCAGGGGTCAGCACAGATACGCAGTATTTT
CASSYSGVSTDTQYF
>14|TRBV5-1|many|.|TRBJ1-1
TGCGCCAGCAGCTTGGACCCCTCATACGCTGAAGCTTTCTTT
CASSLDPSYAEAFF
>13|TRBV18|many|.|TRBJ2-5
TGTGCCAGCGCCACGGGTAGCCAAGAGACCCAGTACTTC
CASATGSQETQYF
>11|TRBV12-3/TRBV12-4|many|.|TRBJ1-1
TGTGCCAGCAGCACGGCAGGGAAAGCTTTCTTT
CASSTAGKAFF
>17|TRBV12-3/TRBV12-4|many|TRBD2|TRBJ2-5
TGTGCCAGCAGTTTAGATTCAGCGGGAGGACCTCAAGAGACCCAGTACTTC
CASSLDSAGGPQETQYF
>17|TRBV6-6|many|TRBD2|TRBJ2-1
TGTGCCAGCAGTTTGTTCAGCGGGGGGCCGGTTGTTGTTGAGCAGTTCTTC
CASSLFSGGPVVVEQFF
>15|TRBV20-1|many|.|TRBJ1-4
TGCAGTGCTAGTGGGAAGCGGGGAATGGAGGAAAAACTGTTTTTT
CSASGKRGMEEKLFF